This TCR beta chain was recovered during a study of blood T cell repertoires in COVID-19. Turning to the study itself: Donors in the United States, Italy and Spain gave samples during acute or convalescent COVID-19. Nucleic acid was either cDNA or gDNA, and it came from T cells, B-cell-depleted T cells, or PBMCs.

Germline V lookup: CDR1 SGHAT, CDR2 FQNNGV. The CDR3 runs to 13 residues. The V gene end was trimmed by 4 bases and the J gene end by 6 bases; junction bases not matched to a gene: 5. Per the original methods: Quantification of nucleated cells was approximated via reference gene primer amplification. Libraries were prepared by immunoSEQ multiplex PCR; TCRdb keeps only in-frame clonotypes and omits some of them. The DNA gave D and trimming, while V, J and clone size come from that table. The sample includes just over 80,000 clones, over 60% seen only once; the top ten take roughly a fifth. This clone was observed a single time.

The chain employs TRBV11-2 and TRBJ1-2; 7 nucleotides line up with TRBD1. Material for sequencing was peripheral blood. The receptor's source is a woman older than 75 with active or convalescent COVID-19. CDR3 region: CASSSSTGNGYTF. The CDR3 bases are TGTGCCAGCAGCTCCTCGACAGGGAATGGCTACACCTTC.